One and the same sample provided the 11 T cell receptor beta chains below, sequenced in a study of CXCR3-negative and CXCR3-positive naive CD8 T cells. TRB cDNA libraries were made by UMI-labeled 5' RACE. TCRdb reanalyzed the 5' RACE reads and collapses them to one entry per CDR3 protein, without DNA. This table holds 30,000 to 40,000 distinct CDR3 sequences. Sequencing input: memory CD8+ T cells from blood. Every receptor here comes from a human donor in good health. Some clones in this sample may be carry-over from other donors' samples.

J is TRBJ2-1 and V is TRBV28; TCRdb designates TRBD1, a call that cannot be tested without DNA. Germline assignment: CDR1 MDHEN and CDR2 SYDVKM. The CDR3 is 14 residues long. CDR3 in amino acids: CASSLPGQGNEQFF.

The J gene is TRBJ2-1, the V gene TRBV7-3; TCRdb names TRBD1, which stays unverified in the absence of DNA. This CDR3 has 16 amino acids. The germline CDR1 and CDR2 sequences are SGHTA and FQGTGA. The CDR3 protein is CASSVWGGKSYNEQFF. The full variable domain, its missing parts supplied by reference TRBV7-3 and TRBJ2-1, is GAGVSQTPSNKVTEKGKYVELRCDPISGHTALYWYRQSLGQGPEFLIYFQGTGAADDSGLPNDRFFAVRPEGSVSTLKIQRTERGDSAVYLCASSVWGGKSYNEQFFGPGTRLTVL.

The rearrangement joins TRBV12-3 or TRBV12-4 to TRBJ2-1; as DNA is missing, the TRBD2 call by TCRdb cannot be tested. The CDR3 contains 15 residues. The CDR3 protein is CASSFRLAGVNEQFF.

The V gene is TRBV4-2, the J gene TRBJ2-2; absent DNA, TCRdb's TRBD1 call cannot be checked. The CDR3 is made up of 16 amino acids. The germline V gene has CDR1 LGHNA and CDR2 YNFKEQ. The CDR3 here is CASSWVDRGGTGELFF.

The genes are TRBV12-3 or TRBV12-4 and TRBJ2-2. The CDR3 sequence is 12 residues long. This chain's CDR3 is CASSFGSGELFF.

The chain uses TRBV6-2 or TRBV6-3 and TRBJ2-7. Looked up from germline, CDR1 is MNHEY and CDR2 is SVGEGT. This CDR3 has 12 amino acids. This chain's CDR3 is CASSYYAYEQYF.

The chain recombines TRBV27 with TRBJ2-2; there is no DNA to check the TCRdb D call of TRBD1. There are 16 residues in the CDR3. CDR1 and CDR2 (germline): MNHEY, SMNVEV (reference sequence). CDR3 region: CASSPLDRFLTGELFF.

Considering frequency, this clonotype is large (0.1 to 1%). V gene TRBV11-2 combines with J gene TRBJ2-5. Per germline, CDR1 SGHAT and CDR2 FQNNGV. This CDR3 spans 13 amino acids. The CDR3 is CASSLWRQETQYF.

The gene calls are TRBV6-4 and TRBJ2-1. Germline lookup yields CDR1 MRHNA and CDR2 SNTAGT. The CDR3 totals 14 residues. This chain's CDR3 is CASSDTELHNEQFF.

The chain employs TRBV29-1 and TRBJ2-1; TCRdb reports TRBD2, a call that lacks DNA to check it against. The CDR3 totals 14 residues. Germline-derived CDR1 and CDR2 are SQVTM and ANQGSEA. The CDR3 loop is CSVSGGAAYNEQFF.

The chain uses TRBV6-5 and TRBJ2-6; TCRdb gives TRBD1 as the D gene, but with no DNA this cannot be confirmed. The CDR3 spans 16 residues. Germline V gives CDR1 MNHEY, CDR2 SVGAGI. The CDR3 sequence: CASGRYRVSGANVLTF.